These 20 T cell receptor beta chains originate from one sample sequenced in a study of vaccination and CD4 T cells after COVID-19. These TCRs' antigens remain unknown. Sequenced with the Oncomine TCR Beta short-read assay was DNA taken from cultured CD4+ T cells. MiXCR, run by TCRdb on the PCR reads, gives a single entry per CDR3 protein. The sample records some 13,000 distinct CDR3 sequences, 25% to 30% being singletons. Treatment in this sample: approximately nine-day PBMC culture with coronavirus spike peptide pools or control peptides (ViraFEST assay). The sequenced material came from CD4+ T cells from blood, cultured in vitro. The receptors were sampled from a human donor who had recovered from COVID-19.

The V call is TRBV19, the J call TRBJ2-3, with 10 nucleotides matching TRBD2. The CDR3 spans 18 residues. The V segment lost 0 bases and the J segment 4 bases; nucleotides outside the gene matches: 10. Germline CDR1 LNHDA, CDR2 SQIVND (reference sequence). The CDR3 nucleotides read TGTGCCAGTAGTATAGAAGGTCTGATAGCGGGGGGATCAGATACGCAGTATTTT. Translation gives CASSIEGLIAGGSDTQYF. Supplemented by reference TRBV19 and TRBJ2-3, the full variable domain reads DGGITQSPKYLFRKEGQNVTLSCEQNLNHDAMYWYRQDPGQGLRLIYYSQIVNDFQKGDIAEGYSVSREKKESFPLTVTSAQKNPTAFYLCASSIEGLIAGGSDTQYFGPGTRLTVL.

This chain connects TRBV5-1 to TRBJ2-3; the match to TRBD2 covers 7 bases. With V trimmed by 2 bases and J by 7 bases, 7 bases remained unmatched. The germline CDR1 and CDR2 sequences are SGHRS and YFSETQ. The CDR3 extends over 14 amino acids. The CDR3 DNA sequence: TGCGCCAGCAGCTTAGAAGCGGGGCGTTATACGCAGTATTTT. Residues: CASSLEAGRYTQYF.

The chain couples TRBV6-2 or TRBV6-3 to TRBJ2-5; tentatively, D is TRBD1 or TRBD2 (5 bases each). Trimming left V 2 bases short and J 5 bases short, with 21 bases between. There are 17 residues in the CDR3. Looked up from germline, CDR1 is MNHEY and CDR2 is SVGEGT. Here the CDR3 DNA reads TGTGCCAGCAGTTACAAGGCCGGTGGGACCTCAAGGGAGACCCAGTACTTC. Protein product: CASSYKAGGTSRETQYF.

In this sample, this clonotype turned up a few times. The J gene is TRBJ1-1, the V gene TRBV6-5; D ambiguous. Germline V lookup: CDR1 MNHEY, CDR2 SVGAGI. There are 13 residues in the CDR3. The V end lost 2 bases, the J end lost 0 bases, and 4 bases lay between the germline ends. CDR3 region: CASSYAVNTEAFF. The CDR3 DNA reads as TGTGCCAGCAGTTACGCAGTGAACACTGAAGCTTTCTTT.

This clonotype was recorded a few times. J is TRBJ1-3 and V is TRBV7-2; D ambiguous. Trimming removed 3 bases from V and 0 bases from J, with 6 bases in between. Looked up from germline, CDR1 is SGHTA and CDR2 is FQGNSA. The CDR3 totals 14 residues. CDR3 sequence reads: CASSFGSSGNTIYF. CDR3 sequence (DNA): TGTGCCAGCAGCTTTGGGAGCTCTGGAAACACCATATATTTT.

V and J are TRBV19 and TRBJ2-5; the match to TRBD2 covers 10 bases. CDR1 is LNHDA, CDR2 SQIVND, per germline (reference sequence). J gave up 6 bases and V 3 bases, and 7 bases lay outside the gene matches. This CDR3 contains 15 residues. The CDR3: CASSMERGGGQTQYF. The CDR3 region has the DNA TGTGCCAGTAGTATGGAGCGGGGGGGCGGACAGACCCAGTACTTC.

V usage is TRBV6-1 and J usage is TRBJ1-2; D perhaps matches TRBD1 (6 bases). The CDR3 loop spans 14 amino acids. Looked up from germline, CDR1 is MNHNS and CDR2 is SASEGT. Trimming cost V 3 bases and J 7 bases, with 15 bases left between them. CDR3 protein: CASSEVGQGLGYTF. The CDR3 DNA reads TGTGCCAGCAGTGAGGTTGGGCAGGGGCTTGGCTACACCTTC.

With regard to this clonotype: A much larger clone is a single base away; this may be a read error. V is TRBV6-5 and J is TRBJ1-1, with a tentative D call TRBD1 (6 bases). The CDR3 contains 17 residues. Germline CDR1 reads MNHEY; CDR2 reads SVGAGI. The chain's CDR3 is CGSSLKGRGAWNTEAFF. CDR3 bases: TGTGGCAGCAGTTTGAAGGGGAGGGGGGCCTGGAACACTGAAGCTTTCTTT.

This clonotype was seen more than once but under ten times. V usage is TRBV6-5 and J usage is TRBJ2-1, with a tentative D call TRBD1 (6 bases). V was clipped by 2 bases and J by 1 base, with 9 bases between them. CDR3 length: 15 residues. CDR1 and CDR2 (germline): MNHEY, SVGAGI. The CDR3 here is CASSYGTPSYNEQFF. The DNA for the CDR3 is TGTGCCAGCAGTTACGGGACACCATCCTACAATGAGCAGTTCTTC.

This clonotype was seen once. The chain has TRBV4-1 and TRBJ2-7; maybe TRBD2 (5 bases). The CDR3 is 14 residues long. The V end was cut by 1 base, the J end by 4 bases, with 11 bases between. CDR1 MGHRA and CDR2 YSYEKL come from the germline V gene. CDR3 bases: TGCGCCAGCAGCCAAGCTAGCCGATTATACGAGCAGTACTTC. Residues: CASSQASRLYEQYF.

The V call is TRBV7-2, the J call TRBJ2-5; D may match TRBD1 or TRBD2 (5 bases each). CDR1 is SGHTA, CDR2 FQGNSA, per germline. The ends were cut back, 10 bases at V and 7 bases at J, with 19 bases in the middle. This CDR3 has 13 amino acids. The CDR3, as DNA: TGTGCCACCGAGAGAGGGGACCGCGGGACCCAGTACTTC. Encoded protein: CATERGDRGTQYF.

Relative to its sample, this clonotype is medium-sized. This chain joins TRBV27 and TRBJ1-1, with a weak D call TRBD1 (5 bases). With 6 bases removed from V and 10 bases from J, the gap between germline ends came to 15 bases. CDR3 length: 12 residues. Germline values: CDR1 MNHEY, CDR2 SMNVEV (reference sequence). The CDR3, as DNA: TGTGCCAGCAGACTGCAGGGTGGGGCAGCTTTCTTT. The encoded protein is CASRLQGGAAFF.

J is TRBJ1-3 and V is TRBV30; D remains unclear. Germline V gives CDR1 GTSNPN, CDR2 SVGIG (reference sequence). CDR3 length: 15 amino acids. Trimming cost V 1 base and J 5 bases, with 15 bases left between them. CDR3 nucleotides: TGTGCCTGGAGTGGAGTGGATCTGGGGAGAAACACCATATATTTT. Its protein is CAWSGVDLGRNTIYF.

This clonotype has only a few counts. As DNA, the CDR3 is TGTGCCAGTAGTATAGCGACCTATGGCTACACCTTC. It codes for CASSIATYGYTF. The chain joins TRBV19 to TRBJ1-2; D gene ambiguous. Trimming stripped 1 base from V and 4 bases from J, with 4 bases between. This CDR3 spans 12 amino acids. Germline values: CDR1 LNHDA, CDR2 SQIVND (reference sequence).

V gene TRBV29-1 combines with J gene TRBJ2-7; TRBD2 is a possible D gene (6 bases). Germline CDR1 is SQVTM and CDR2 is ANQGSEA. The CDR3 is made up of 13 amino acids. V lost 5 bases to trimming and J lost 6 bases, with 17 bases between them. CDR3 region: CSVRRVDVGEQYF. In DNA, the CDR3 is TGCAGCGTTAGGAGGGTGGACGTGGGCGAGCAGTACTTC.

V and J are TRBV7-9 and TRBJ1-1; D is undetermined. The germline gives CDR1 SEHNR, CDR2 FQNEAQ (reference sequence). V was shortened by 1 base and J by 0 bases, with 6 bases between the two germline ends. This CDR3 has 14 amino acids. The CDR3 loop is CASSLVQVNTEAFF. For the CDR3, the DNA is TGTGCCAGCAGCTTAGTGCAGGTGAACACTGAAGCTTTCTTT.

Concerning this clonotype itself: The junction and the germline gene differ at one end; a read error may be behind it. The chain recombines TRBV18 with TRBJ1-1, with a possible D match to TRBD1 (6 bases). The CDR3 is made up of 15 amino acids. Germline V gene sequence: CDR1 KGHSH, CDR2 LQKENI. Here the CDR3 reads CGSSPPMGQNTEAFF. DNA of the CDR3: TGTGGCAGCTCACCACCAATGGGACAGAACACTGAAGCTTTCTTT.

The genes are TRBV7-2 and TRBJ2-4; no definite D call. The CDR3 loop spans 14 amino acids. V dropped 2 bases and J dropped 1 base, with 6 bases sitting between them. Germline V gene sequence: CDR1 SGHTA, CDR2 FQGNSA. In DNA, the CDR3 is TGTGCCAGCAGCTTACGCACTGCCAAAAACATTCAGTACTTC. This encodes CASSLRTAKNIQYF.

This clonotype was recorded a few times. CDR3 residues: CASSEATGGTEAFF. The CDR3 nucleotides read TGTGCCAGCAGTGAAGCGACAGGCGGGACTGAAGCTTTCTTT. This sequence joins TRBV6-1 and TRBJ1-1, with a tentative D call TRBD1 (6 bases). Trimming shortened V by 0 bases and J by 5 bases, and 10 bases separated the two germline ends. The germline V gene encodes CDR1 MNHNS and CDR2 SASEGT. This CDR3 contains 14 residues.

The chain is built from TRBV12-3 or TRBV12-4 and TRBJ2-7; D unclear. The CDR3 runs to 12 residues. V was cut by 9 bases and J by 0 bases, with 9 bases left in between. CDR3 nucleotides: TGTGCCAGTAGGCGGAACTCCTACGAGCAGTACTTC. This encodes CASRRNSYEQYF.